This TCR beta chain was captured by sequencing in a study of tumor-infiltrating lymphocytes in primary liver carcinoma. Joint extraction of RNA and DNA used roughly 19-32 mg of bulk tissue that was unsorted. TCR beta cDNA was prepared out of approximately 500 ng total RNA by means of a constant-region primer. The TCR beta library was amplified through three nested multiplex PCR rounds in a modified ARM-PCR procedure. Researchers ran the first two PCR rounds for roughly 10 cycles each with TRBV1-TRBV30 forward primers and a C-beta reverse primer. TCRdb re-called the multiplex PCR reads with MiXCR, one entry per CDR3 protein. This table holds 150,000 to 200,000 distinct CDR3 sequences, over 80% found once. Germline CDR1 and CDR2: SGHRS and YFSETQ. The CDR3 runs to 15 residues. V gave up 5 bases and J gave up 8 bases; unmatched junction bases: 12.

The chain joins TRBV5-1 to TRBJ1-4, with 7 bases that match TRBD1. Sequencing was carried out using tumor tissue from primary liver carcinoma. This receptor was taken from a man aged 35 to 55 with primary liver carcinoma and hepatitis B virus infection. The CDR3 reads CASRDTGAQGEKLFF. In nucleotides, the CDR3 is TGCGCCAGCAGGGACACAGGGGCGCAAGGAGAAAAACTGTTTTTT.